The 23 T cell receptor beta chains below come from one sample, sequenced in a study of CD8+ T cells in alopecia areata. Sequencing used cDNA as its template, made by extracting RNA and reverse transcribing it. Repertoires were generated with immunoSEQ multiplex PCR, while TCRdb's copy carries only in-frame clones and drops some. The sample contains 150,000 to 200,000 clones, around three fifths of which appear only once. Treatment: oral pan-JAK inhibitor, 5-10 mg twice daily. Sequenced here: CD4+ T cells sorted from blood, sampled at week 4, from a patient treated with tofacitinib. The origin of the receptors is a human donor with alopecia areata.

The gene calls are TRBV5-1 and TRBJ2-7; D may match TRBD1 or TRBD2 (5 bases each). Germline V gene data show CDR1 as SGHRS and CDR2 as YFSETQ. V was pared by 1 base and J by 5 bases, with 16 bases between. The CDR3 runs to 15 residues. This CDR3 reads CASSLKLQLGDEQYF. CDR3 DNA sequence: TGCGCCAGCAGCTTGAAACTTCAACTGGGGGACGAGCAGTACTTC.

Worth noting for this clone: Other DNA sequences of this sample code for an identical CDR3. The CDR3 is CASSSGQHTDTQYF. In DNA form, the CDR3 reads TGCGCCAGCAGCTCGGGACAGCACACAGATACGCAGTATTTT. The J gene is TRBJ2-3, the V gene TRBV5-1, with TRBD1 identical over 7 bases. Per the germline V gene, CDR1 is SGHRS and CDR2 is YFSETQ. V lost 3 bases to trimming and J lost 2 bases; unmatched junction nucleotides: 3. This CDR3 comprises 14 residues.

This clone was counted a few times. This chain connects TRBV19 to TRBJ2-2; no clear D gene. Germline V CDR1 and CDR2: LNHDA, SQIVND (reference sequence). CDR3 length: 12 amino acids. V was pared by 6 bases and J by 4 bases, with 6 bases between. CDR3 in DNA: TGTGCCAGTAGCTTCCTCACCGGGGAGCTGTTTTTT. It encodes CASSFLTGELFF. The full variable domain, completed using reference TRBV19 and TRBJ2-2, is DGGITQSPKYLFRKEGQNVTLSCEQNLNHDAMYWYRQDPGQGLRLIYYSQIVNDFQKGDIAEGYSVSREKKESFPLTVTSAQKNPTAFYLCASSFLTGELFFGEGSRLTVL.

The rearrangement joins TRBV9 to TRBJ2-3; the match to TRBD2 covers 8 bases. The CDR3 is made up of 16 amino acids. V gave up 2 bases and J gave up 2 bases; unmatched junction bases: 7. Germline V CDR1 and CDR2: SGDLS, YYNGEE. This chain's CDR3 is CASSVGSGGPTDTQYF. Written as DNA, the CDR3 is TGTGCCAGCAGCGTGGGGAGCGGGGGCCCCACAGATACGCAGTATTTT.

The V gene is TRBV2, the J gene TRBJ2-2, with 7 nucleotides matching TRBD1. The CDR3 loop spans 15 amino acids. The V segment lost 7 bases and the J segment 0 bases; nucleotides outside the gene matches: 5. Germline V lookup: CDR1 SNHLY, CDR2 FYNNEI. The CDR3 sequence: CASTRTGSNTGELFF. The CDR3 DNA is TGTGCCAGCACGAGGACAGGTTCGAACACCGGGGAGCTGTTTTTT.

In nucleotides, the CDR3 is TGCGCCAGCAGCTCCGCTAGCGGGGGAGATACGCAGTATTTT. The encoded protein is CASSSASGGDTQYF. The chain links TRBV5-1 to TRBJ2-3, with 10 bases aligning to TRBD2. This CDR3 comprises 14 residues. Trimming took 3 bases from V and 5 from J; bases not matched to a gene: 3. Germline assignment: CDR1 SGHRS and CDR2 YFSETQ.

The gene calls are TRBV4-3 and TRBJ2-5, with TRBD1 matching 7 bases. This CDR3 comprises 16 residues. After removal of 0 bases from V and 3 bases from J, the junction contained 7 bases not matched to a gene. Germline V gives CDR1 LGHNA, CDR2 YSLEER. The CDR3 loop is CASSQDSEGAEETQYF. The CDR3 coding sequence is TGCGCCAGCAGCCAAGATTCTGAGGGGGCTGAAGAGACCCAGTACTTC.

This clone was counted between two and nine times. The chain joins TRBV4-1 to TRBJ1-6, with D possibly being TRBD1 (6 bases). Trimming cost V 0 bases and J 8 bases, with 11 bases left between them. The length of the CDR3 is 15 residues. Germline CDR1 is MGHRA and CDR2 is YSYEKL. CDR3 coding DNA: TGCGCCAGCAGCCAAGATTACAGGGAGCATTCACCCCTCCACTTT. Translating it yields CASSQDYREHSPLHF.

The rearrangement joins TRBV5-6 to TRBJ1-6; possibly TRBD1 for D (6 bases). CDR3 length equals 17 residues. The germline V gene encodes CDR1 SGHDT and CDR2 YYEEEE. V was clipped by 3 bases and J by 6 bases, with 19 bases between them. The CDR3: CASSSMDRFRGNSPLHF. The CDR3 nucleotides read TGTGCCAGCAGCTCGATGGACAGATTCCGAGGTAATTCACCCCTCCACTTT.

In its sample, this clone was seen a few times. CDR3 coding DNA: TGCGCCAGCAGCTTGGACGCCTCCTACAATGAGCAGTTCTTC. It yields the protein CASSLDASYNEQFF. V and J are TRBV5-1 and TRBJ2-1, with D unresolved. The CDR3 runs 14 residues. Trimming pared 0 bases from V and 0 bases from J, leaving 4 bases between. The germline gives CDR1 SGHRS, CDR2 YFSETQ.

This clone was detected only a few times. For the CDR3, the DNA is TGTGCCTGCGGGGGAGACGGGGGAATGAACACTGAAGCTTTCTTT. It encodes CACGGDGGMNTEAFF. V gene TRBV30 combines with J gene TRBJ1-1, with D tentatively TRBD1 (5 bases). The length of the CDR3 is 15 residues. Trimming cost V 6 bases and J 0 bases, with 17 bases left between them. Germline CDR1 is GTSNPN and CDR2 is SVGIG (reference sequence).

CDR3 residues: CSVRYRTEAFF. As DNA, the CDR3 is TGCAGTGTTAGGTATCGCACTGAAGCTTTCTTT. The chain links TRBV20-1 to TRBJ1-1; D remains unclear. The germline CDR1 and CDR2 sequences are DFQATT and SNEGSKA (reference sequence). This CDR3 is built from 11 residues. V lost 7 bases and J 4 bases, leaving 10 bases between the germline ends.

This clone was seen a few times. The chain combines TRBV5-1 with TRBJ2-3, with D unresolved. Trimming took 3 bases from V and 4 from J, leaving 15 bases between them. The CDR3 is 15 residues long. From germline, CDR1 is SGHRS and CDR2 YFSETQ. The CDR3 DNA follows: TGCGCCAGCAGCTCTCTAGTGGCCCAGGCAGATACGCAGTATTTT. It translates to CASSSLVAQADTQYF.

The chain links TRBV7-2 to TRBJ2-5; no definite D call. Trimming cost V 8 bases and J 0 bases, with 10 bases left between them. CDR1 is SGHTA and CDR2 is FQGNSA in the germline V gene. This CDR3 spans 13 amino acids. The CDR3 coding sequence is TGTGCCAGCGGCCGACAAAACCAAGAGACCCAGTACTTC. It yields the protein CASGRQNQETQYF.

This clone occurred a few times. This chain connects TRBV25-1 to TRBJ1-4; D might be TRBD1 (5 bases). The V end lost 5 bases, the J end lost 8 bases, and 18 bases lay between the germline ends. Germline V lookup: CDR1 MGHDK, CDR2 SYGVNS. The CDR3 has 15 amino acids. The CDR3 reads CASSSTGRKGEKLFF. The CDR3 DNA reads TGTGCCAGCAGTAGCACTGGGAGGAAGGGGGAAAAACTGTTTTTT. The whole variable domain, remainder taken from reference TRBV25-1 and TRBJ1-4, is EADIYQTPRYLVIGTGKKITLECSQTMGHDKMYWYQQDPGMELHLIHYSYGVNSTEKGDLSSESTVSRIRTEHFPLTLESARPSHTSQYLCASSSTGRKGEKLFFGSGTQLSVL.

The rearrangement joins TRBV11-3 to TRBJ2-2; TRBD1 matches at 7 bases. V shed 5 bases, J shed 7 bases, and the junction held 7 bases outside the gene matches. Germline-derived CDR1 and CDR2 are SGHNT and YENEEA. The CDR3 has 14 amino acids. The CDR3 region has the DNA TGTGCCAGCAGCCCCAGGGACAGCAGCGGGGAGCTGTTTTTT. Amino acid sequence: CASSPRDSSGELFF. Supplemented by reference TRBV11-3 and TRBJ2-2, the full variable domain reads EAGVVQSPRYKIIEKKQPVAFWCNPISGHNTLYWYLQNLGQGPELLIRYENEEAVDDSQLPKDRFSAERLKGVDSTLKIQPAELGDSAVYLCASSPRDSSGELFFGEGSRLTVL.

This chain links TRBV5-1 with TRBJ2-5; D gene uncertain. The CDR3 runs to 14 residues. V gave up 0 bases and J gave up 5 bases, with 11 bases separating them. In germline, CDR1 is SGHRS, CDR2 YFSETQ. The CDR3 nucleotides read TGCGCCAGCAGCTTGGGGACCTGGGCTGAGACCCAGTACTTC. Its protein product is CASSLGTWAETQYF.

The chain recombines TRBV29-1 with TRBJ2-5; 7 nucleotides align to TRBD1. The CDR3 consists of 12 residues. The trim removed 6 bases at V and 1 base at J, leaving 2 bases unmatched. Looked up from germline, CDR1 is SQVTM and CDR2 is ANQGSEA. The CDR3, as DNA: TGCAGCGTCGACAGGGTCCAAGAGACCCAGTACTTC. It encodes CSVDRVQETQYF.

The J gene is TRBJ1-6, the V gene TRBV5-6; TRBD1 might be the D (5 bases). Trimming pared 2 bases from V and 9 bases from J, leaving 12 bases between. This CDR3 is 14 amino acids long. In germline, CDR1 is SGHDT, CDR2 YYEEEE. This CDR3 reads CASSLGAWGSPLHF. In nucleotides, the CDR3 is TGTGCCAGCAGCTTAGGGGCCTGGGGTTCACCCCTCCACTTT.

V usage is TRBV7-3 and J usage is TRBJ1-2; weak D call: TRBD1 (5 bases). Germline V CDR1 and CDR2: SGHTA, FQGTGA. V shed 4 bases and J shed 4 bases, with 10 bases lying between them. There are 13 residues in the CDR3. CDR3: CASSSGRSYGYTF. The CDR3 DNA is TGTGCCAGCAGCTCGGGACGAAGCTATGGCTACACCTTC.

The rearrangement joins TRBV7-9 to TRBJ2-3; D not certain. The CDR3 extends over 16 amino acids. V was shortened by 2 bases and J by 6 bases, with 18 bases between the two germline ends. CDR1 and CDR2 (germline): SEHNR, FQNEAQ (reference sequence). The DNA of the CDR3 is TGTGCCAGCAGCTTAAGGGCCTCTGTCCCTTCTGATACGCAGTATTTT. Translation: CASSLRASVPSDTQYF.

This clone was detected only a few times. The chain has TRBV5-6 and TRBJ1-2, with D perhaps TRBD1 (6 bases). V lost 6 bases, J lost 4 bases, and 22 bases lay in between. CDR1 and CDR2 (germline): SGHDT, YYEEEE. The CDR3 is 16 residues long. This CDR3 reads CASKFRDNHQGYGYTF. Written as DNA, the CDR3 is TGTGCCAGCAAGTTCCGGGACAATCATCAGGGCTATGGCTACACCTTC.

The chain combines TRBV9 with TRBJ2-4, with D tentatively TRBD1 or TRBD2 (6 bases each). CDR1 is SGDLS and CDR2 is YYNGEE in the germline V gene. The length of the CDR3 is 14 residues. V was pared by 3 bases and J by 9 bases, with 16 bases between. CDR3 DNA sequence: TGTGCCAGCAGCGGAGGGGGGCAGGCAACCATTCAGTACTTC. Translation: CASSGGGQATIQYF.